Each of the 12 T cell receptor beta chains below was sequenced from the same sample in a study of early T cells in non-severe SARS-CoV-2 infection. TCRdb re-analysed the 5' RACE reads in MiXCR, keeping a single row per CDR3 protein. The sample shows 35,000 to 45,000 distinct CDR3 sequences, about 6% of them seen only once. This material consisted of whole blood, taken at baseline. The receptors here all came from an adult who was a healthcare worker with PCR-confirmed SARS-CoV-2 infection or an uninfected control (not recorded which).

This clonotype was detected ten times or more. V usage is TRBV12-3 or TRBV12-4 and J usage is TRBJ2-1; 10 positions agree with TRBD2. The CDR3 is 19 residues long. Losses at the gene ends were 3 bases for V and 1 base for J; bases not matched to a gene: 12. Here the CDR3 reads CASSFHLLAGDQSYNEQFF. The CDR3, as DNA: TGTGCCAGCAGTTTTCATCTCCTAGCGGGAGATCAGTCCTACAATGAGCAGTTCTTC.

There are a few counts of this clonotype. The J gene is TRBJ2-3, the V gene TRBV7-2; either TRBD1 or TRBD2 may supply D (6 bases each). Germline lookup yields CDR1 SGHTA and CDR2 FQGNSA. Trimming left V 1 base short and J 7 bases short, with 18 bases between. This CDR3 is 16 amino acids long. This chain's CDR3 is CASSLGGGTSPHTQYF. CDR3 DNA: TGTGCCAGCAGCTTAGGTGGGGGGACATCTCCACATACGCAGTATTTT.

This clonotype has a count of ten or more. The V call is TRBV6-1, the J call TRBJ2-7; TRBD1 agrees at 8 bases. The CDR3 loop spans 15 amino acids. Germline V lookup: CDR1 MNHNS, CDR2 SASEGT. Losses at the gene ends were 1 base for V and 2 bases for J; bases not matched to a gene: 4. The CDR3 protein is CASSEGQGIPYEQYF. CDR3 DNA: TGTGCCAGCAGTGAAGGACAGGGGATTCCCTACGAGCAGTACTTC.

This clonotype was counted only a few times. In DNA, the CDR3 is TGTGCCACCAGTGCCAACCCTACGGGCGGGAACAATGAGCAGTTCTTC. Protein: CATSANPTGGNNEQFF. This chain uses TRBV24-1 with TRBJ2-1, with D perhaps TRBD2 (6 bases). The CDR3 runs 16 residues. CDR1 and CDR2 from the germline V gene are KGHDR and SFDVKD. V shed 5 bases and J shed 5 bases, with 18 bases lying between them.

This clonotype was seen many times. The chain couples TRBV29-1 to TRBJ2-1; 11 bases are a match to TRBD2. CDR1 and CDR2 from the germline V gene are SQVTM and ANQGSEA. This CDR3 region has 13 residues. Trimming took 7 bases from V and 6 from J; bases not matched to a gene: 5. The CDR3 region is CSAEGTSGNEQFF. CDR3 sequence (DNA): TGCAGCGCCGAAGGGACTAGCGGCAATGAGCAGTTCTTC.

This clonotype occurred once. The chain joins TRBV15 to TRBJ2-2, with D possibly being TRBD1 (5 bases). The CDR3 has 17 amino acids. V lost 5 bases to trimming and J lost 1 base, with 17 bases between them. Germline CDR1 and CDR2: LNHNV and YYDKDF (reference sequence). The CDR3 DNA follows: TGTGCCACCAGCCCCCAAGCAGGGCAGGGGAACACCGGGGAGCTGTTTTTT. Amino acid sequence: CATSPQAGQGNTGELFF.

This clonotype was seen a few times. CDR3 loop: CASSRPGQVNTEAFF. For the CDR3, the DNA is TGTGCCAGCAGTCGACCCGGACAGGTGAACACTGAAGCTTTCTTT. The V call is TRBV3-1, the J call TRBJ1-1; 7 nucleotides align to TRBD1. The V gene's germline CDR1 is LGHDT and CDR2 YNNKEL (reference sequence). V was clipped by 6 bases and J by 0 bases; unmatched bases: 7. The CDR3 covers 15 residues. The full variable domain, completed using reference TRBV3-1 and TRBJ1-1, is DTAVSQTPKYLVTQMGNDKSIKCEQNLGHDTMYWYKQDSKKFLKIMFSYNNKELIINETVPNRFSPKSPDKAHLNLHINSLELGDSAVYFCASSRPGQVNTEAFFGQGTRLTVV.

The rearrangement joins TRBV5-4 to TRBJ1-4; D is uncertain. In germline, CDR1 is SGHNT, CDR2 YYREEE (reference sequence). CDR3 length: 17 residues. The V end was cut by 1 base, the J end by 3 bases, with 16 bases between. The CDR3 region is CASSLMRGGRPNEKLFF. The CDR3 coding sequence is TGTGCCAGCAGCTTGATGCGGGGTGGGAGGCCTAATGAAAAACTGTTTTTT.

There are many counts of this clonotype. The chain links TRBV7-2 to TRBJ2-2; D gene ambiguous. The CDR3 runs to 13 residues. The germline V gene has CDR1 SGHTA and CDR2 FQGNSA. V was shortened by 1 base and J by 7 bases, with 7 bases between the two germline ends. CDR3 sequence (DNA): TGTGCCAGCAGCTTAGGGTTTGGCGGGGAGCTGTTTTTT. This translates into CASSLGFGGELFF.

The table lists this clonotype with a few counts. The chain is built from TRBV20-1 and TRBJ1-5; D remains ambiguous. This CDR3 contains 14 residues. The germline CDR1 and CDR2 sequences are DFQATT and SNEGSKA (reference sequence). The V and J ends lost 2 bases and 3 bases respectively, with 11 bases between them. The CDR3: CSARRPSDNQPQHF. CDR3 bases: TGCAGTGCTAGACGCCCCAGTGACAATCAGCCCCAGCATTTT.

The chain uses TRBV3-1 and TRBJ2-7, with D uncertain. CDR1 is LGHDT and CDR2 is YNNKEL in the germline V gene (reference sequence). The CDR3 contains 12 residues. The V end lost 1 base, the J end lost 6 bases, and 7 bases lay between the germline ends. The CDR3 DNA is TGTGCCAGCAGCCAAGGATCGGGCGAGCAGTACTTC. Translated: CASSQGSGEQYF.

Only a few counts were recorded for this clonotype. The V and J genes are TRBV12-3 or TRBV12-4 and TRBJ1-2; TRBD1 is a possible D gene (6 bases). CDR3 size: 14 residues. V lost 4 bases, J lost 5 bases, and 14 bases lay in between. Here the CDR3 reads CASSSNRDLYGYTF. CDR3 sequence (DNA): TGTGCCAGCAGTTCTAACAGGGATTTGTATGGCTACACCTTC.